The T cell receptor beta chain under discussion was sequenced for a study of shared clonotypes between healthy human individuals. Overall study results and limits: Generally, estimated richness proved larger in naive subsets than it did in memory subsets.

Replicate PCRs from sorted subsets contained around 190 ng DNA, which is around 30,000 T cell genomes. Here immunoSEQ multiplex PCR was the method, and the copy in TCRdb shows in-frame clones only, minus some. This sample has over a million clones, with approximately 76% found just once. Details on this clone: The antigen remains undetermined.

The CDR3 is 12 residues long. Deletions cut 0 bases from V and 6 bases from J, with 6 bases between. Germline V gene lookup returns CDR1 SGHKS and CDR2 YYEKEE (reference sequence). V gene TRBV5-5 combines with J gene TRBJ1-2, with D hard to call. Sequencing was done on a sample of memory CD4+ T cells sorted from blood. Subset specified: CD45RA-negative fraction. The receptor comes from a man between 18 and 29 years old in good health. The chain's CDR3 is CASSLAQHGYTF. Written as DNA, the CDR3 is TGTGCCAGCAGCTTGGCACAGCATGGCTACACCTTC. Filled out from reference TRBV5-5 and TRBJ1-2, the complete variable domain reads DAGVTQSPTHLIKTRGQQVTLRCSPISGHKSVSWYQQVLGQGPQFIFQYYEKEERGRGNFPDRFSARQFPNYSSELNVNALLLGDSALYLCASSLAQHGYTFGSGTRLTVV.